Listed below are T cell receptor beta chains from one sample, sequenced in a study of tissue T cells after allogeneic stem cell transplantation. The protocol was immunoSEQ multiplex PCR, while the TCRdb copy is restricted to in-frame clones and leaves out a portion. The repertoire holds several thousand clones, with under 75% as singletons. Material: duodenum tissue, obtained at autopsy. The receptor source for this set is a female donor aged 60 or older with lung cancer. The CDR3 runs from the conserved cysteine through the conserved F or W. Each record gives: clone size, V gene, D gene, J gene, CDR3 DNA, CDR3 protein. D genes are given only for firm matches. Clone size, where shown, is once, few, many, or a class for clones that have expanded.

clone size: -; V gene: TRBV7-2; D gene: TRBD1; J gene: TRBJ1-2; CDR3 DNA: TGTGCCAGCAGCTTAGCCCCAGGGGGAGGCTACACCTTC; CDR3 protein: CASSLAPGGGYTF
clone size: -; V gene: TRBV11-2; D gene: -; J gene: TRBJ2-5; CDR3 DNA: TGTGCCAGCAGCTTCTGGGGGACGGAGACCCAGTACTTC; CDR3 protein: CASSFWGTETQYF
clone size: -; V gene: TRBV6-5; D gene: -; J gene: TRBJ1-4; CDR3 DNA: TGTGCCAGCAGGGATGACGGAAGAAATGAAAAACTGTTTTTT; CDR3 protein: CASRDDGRNEKLFF
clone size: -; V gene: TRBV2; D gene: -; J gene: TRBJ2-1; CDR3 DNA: TGTGCCAGCGGGGTGGGCGCTATATCCTACAATGAGCAGTTCTTC; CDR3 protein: CASGVGAISYNEQFF
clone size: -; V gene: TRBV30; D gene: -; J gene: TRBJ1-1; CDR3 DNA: TGTGCCTGGAGCCGGGACGCTTTCTTT; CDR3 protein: CAWSRDAFF
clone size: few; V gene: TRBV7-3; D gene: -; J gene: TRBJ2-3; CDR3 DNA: TGTGCCAGCAGTAAGCACACAGGGAAGACAGATACGCAGTATTTT; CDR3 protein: CASSKHTGKTDTQYF
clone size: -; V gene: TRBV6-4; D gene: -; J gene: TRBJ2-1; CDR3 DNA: TGTGCCAGCTCCCGCTCGGGGACAAAATACAATGAGCAGTTCTTC; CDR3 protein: CASSRSGTKYNEQFF
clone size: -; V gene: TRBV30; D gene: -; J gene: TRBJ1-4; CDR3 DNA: TGTGCCTGGAGTGTACAGGAAAAACTGTTTTTT; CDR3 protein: CAWSVQEKLFF
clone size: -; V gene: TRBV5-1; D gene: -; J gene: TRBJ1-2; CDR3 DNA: TGCGCCAGCAGTTTGGTTGGGGATGGCTACACCTTC; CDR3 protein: CASSLVGDGYTF
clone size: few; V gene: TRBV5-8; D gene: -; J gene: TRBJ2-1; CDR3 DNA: TGTGCCAGCAGCTTGCCGGGGGTGCCCTACAATGAGCAGTTCTTC; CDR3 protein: CASSLPGVPYNEQFF
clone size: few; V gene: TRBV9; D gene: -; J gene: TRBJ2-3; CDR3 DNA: TGTGCCAGCAAGCGGCGGGACAGCACAGATACGCAGTATTTT; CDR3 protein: CASKRRDSTDTQYF
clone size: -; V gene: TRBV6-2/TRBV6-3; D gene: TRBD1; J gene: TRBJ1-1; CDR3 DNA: TGTGCCAGCAGACCTACCGGGACAGCAATGAACACTGAAGCTTTCTTT; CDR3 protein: CASRPTGTAMNTEAFF
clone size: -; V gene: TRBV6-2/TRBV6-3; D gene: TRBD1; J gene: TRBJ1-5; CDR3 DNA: TGTGCCAGCAGCGCACCCGAAAAACAGGGGGATCAGCCCCAGCATTTT; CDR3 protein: CASSAPEKQGDQPQHF
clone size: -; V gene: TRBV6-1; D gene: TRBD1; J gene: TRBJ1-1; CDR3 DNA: TGTGCCAGCAGTGAAATGCCCACCCACCAGGGGGCGCGCGCTTTCTTT; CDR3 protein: CASSEMPTHQGARAFF
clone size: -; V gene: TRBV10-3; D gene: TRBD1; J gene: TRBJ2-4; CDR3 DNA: TGTGCCATCAGTGGACAGGGGGCGGCCAAAAACATTCAGTACTTC; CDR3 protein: CAISGQGAAKNIQYF
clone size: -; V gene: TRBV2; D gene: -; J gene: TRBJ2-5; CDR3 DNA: TGTGCCAGCAGATCGCGACTCCAAGAGACCCAGTACTTC; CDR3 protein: CASRSRLQETQYF
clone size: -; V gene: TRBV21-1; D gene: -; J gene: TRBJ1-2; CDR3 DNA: TGTGCCAGCACGAGGGAGCTTGATGGCTACACCTTC; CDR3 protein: CASTRELDGYTF
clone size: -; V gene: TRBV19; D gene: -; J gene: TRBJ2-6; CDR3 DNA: TGTGCCAGTAGTATAGTGACTGGGGCCAACGTCCTGACTTTC; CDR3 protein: CASSIVTGANVLTF
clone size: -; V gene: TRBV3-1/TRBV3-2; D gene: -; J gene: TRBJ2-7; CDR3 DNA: TGTGCCAGCAGCTGGACTGGAGTGACGAACGAGCAGTACTTC; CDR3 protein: CASSWTGVTNEQYF
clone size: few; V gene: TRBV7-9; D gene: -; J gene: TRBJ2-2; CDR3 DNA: TGTGCCAGCAGCTTAGTACGCGGGGAGCTGTTTTTT; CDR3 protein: CASSLVRGELFF
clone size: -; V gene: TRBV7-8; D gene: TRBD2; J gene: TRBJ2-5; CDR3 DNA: TGTGCCAGCAGCATGGGACTAGCGGGAGGGCCGGGTGAGACCCAGTACTTC; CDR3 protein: CASSMGLAGGPGETQYF
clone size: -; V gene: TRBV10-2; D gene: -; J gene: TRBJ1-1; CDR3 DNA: TGCGCCAGCAGTCAATCGAGGCTGAACACTGAAGCTTTCTTT; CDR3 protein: CASSQSRLNTEAFF
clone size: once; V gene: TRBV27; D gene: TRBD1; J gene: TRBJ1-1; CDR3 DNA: TGTGCCAGGTCTAGACAGGGGAGTAGAAGCACTGAAGCTTTCTTT; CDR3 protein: CARSRQGSRSTEAFF
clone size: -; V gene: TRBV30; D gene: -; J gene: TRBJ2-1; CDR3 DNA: TGTGCCTGGAAGGGGGGGAGGGCCAGTGGTGAGCAGTTCTTC; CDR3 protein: CAWKGGRASGEQFF
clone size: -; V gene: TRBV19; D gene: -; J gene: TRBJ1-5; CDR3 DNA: TGTGCCAGTAACCGCGGGGACATTTCGCATTTT; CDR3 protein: CASNRGDISHF
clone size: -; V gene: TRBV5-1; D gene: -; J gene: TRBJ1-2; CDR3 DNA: TGCGCCAGCAGCACGGGACGCCGTAATGGCTACACCTTC; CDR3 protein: CASSTGRRNGYTF
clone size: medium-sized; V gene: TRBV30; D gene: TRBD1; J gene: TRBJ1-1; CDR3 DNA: TGTGCCTGGAGTGTACCCTCCCTAACAGGGGGCAGGACTGAAGCTTTCTTT; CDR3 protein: CAWSVPSLTGGRTEAFF
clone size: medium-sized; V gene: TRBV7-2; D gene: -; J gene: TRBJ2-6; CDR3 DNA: TGTGCCAGCAGCTTTCTCCCTCCGACAGGTAGTGGGGCCAACGTCCTGACTTTC; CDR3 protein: CASSFLPPTGSGANVLTF
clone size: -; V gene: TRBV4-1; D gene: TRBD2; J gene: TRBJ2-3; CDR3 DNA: TGCGCCAGCAGCCAAGCCCACCGACTAGCGGGAGCCGCAGATACGCAGTATTTT; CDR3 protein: CASSQAHRLAGAADTQYF
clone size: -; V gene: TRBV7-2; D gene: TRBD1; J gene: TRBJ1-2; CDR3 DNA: TGTGCCAGCAGCTTTGACAGGGAGGGGAGTGGGGGCTACACCTTC; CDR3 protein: CASSFDREGSGGYTF
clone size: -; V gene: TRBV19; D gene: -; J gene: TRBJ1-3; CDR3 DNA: TGTGCCTCAAAGACACGAAGCTCTGGAAACACCATATATTTT; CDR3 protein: CASKTRSSGNTIYF
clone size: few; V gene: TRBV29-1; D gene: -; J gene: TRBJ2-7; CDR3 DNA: TGCAGCGTTTTGGGGGGCGGGAACGAGCAGTACTTC; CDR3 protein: CSVLGGGNEQYF
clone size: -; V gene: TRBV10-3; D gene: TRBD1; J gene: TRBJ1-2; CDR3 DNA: TGTGCCATCAGTGAGCCTCCCGGACAGGGGGCGAAGGGCTACACCTTC; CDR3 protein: CAISEPPGQGAKGYTF
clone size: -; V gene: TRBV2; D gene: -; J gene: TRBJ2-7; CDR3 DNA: TGTGCCAGTGGAGGGTTAGCGGCCTACGAGCAGTACTTC; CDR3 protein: CASGGLAAYEQYF
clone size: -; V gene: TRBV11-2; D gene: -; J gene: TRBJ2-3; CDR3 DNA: TGTGCCAGCAGCGGGGCAGGGAGGCGGACAGATACGCAGTATTTT; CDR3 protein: CASSGAGRRTDTQYF
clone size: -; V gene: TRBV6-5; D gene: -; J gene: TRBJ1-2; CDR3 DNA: TGTGCCAGCAGTTACTCGGGCCCGGGGAACTATGGCTACACCTTC; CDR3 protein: CASSYSGPGNYGYTF
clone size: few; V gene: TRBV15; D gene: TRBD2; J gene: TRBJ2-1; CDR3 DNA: TGTGCCACCAGCGGCGGGACTAGCGGCTACAATGAGCAGTTCTTC; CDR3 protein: CATSGGTSGYNEQFF
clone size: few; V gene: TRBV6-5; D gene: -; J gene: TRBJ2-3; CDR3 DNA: TGTGCCAGCAGTTACTCGTTTTGGGGGACAGATACGCAGTATTTT; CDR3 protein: CASSYSFWGTDTQYF
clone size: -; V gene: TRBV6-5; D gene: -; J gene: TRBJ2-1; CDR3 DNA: TGTGCCAGCAGTTACGAGGGTAGCTACAATGAGCAGTTCTTC; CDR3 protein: CASSYEGSYNEQFF
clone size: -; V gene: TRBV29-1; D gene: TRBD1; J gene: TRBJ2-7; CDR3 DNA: TGCAGCGTCGGGACAGGGGTTAATTACGAGCAGTACTTC; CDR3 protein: CSVGTGVNYEQYF
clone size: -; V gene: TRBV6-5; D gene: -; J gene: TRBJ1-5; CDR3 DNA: TGTGCCAGCAGTTTGGCCGGGGAAAGCAATCAGCCCCAGCATTTT; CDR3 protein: CASSLAGESNQPQHF
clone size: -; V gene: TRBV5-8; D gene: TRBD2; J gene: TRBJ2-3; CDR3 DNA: TGTGCCAGCAGCGGGGACTACACAGATACGCAGTATTTT; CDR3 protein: CASSGDYTDTQYF
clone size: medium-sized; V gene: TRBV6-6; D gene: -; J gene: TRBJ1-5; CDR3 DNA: TGTGCCAGCACCCCCGGCCAATATAGCAATCAGCCCCAGCATTTT; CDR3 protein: CASTPGQYSNQPQHF
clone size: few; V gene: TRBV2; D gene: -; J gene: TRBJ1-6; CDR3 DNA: TGTGCCAGCAGTGAATGGGGGACCTCACCCCTCCACTTT; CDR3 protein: CASSEWGTSPLHF
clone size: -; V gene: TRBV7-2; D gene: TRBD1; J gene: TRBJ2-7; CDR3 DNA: TGTGCCAGCAGCCTTTCGACAGGGTTGGGAGAGCAGTACTTC; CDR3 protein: CASSLSTGLGEQYF
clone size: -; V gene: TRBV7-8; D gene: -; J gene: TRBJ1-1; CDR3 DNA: TGTGCCAGCAGCTTAGCGCGAACCCTAGGAGGGCTCTCTGAAGCTTTCTTT; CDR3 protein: CASSLARTLGGLSEAFF
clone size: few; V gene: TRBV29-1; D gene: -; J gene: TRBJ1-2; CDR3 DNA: TGCCGCGTTGGGGGGGCGGGCGCCCTCTTCTATGGCTACACCTTC; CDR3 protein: CRVGGAGALFYGYTF
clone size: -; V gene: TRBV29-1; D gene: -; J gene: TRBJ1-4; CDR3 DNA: TGCAGCGTTCTGGGGTTTGCAACTAATGAAAAACTGTTTTTT; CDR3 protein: CSVLGFATNEKLFF
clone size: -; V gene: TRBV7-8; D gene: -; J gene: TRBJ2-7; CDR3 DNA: TGTGCCAGCAGCTTAACCAGGGTAGGGTCCCACGAGCAGTACTTC; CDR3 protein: CASSLTRVGSHEQYF
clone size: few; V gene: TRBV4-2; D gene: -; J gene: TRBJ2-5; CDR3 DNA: TGTGCCAGCAGTTCCCCTGGGGGGTTTCAAGAGACCCAGTACTTC; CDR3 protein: CASSSPGGFQETQYF
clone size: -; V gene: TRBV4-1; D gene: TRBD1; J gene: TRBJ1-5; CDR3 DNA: TGCGCCAGCAGCCAACTAACAGGACAGGGCCTGTCGACCCAGCATTTT; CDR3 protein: CASSQLTGQGLSTQHF
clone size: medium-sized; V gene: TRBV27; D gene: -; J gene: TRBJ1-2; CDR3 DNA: TGTGCCAGCAGTTTGAAGGCGGAATATGGCTACACCTTC; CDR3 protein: CASSLKAEYGYTF
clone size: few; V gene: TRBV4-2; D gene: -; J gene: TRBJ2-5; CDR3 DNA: TGTGCCAGCAGCCAAGATGGGACGATGGCTGGCGAGACCCAGTACTTC; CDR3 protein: CASSQDGTMAGETQYF
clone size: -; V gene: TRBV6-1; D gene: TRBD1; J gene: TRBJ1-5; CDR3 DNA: TGTGCCAGCAGTGGGGAGATCGGACAGGGGGGCAATCAGCCCCAGCATTTT; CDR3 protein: CASSGEIGQGGNQPQHF